This T cell receptor (beta chain) stems from a study of T cell repertoires in cytomegalovirus infection. Looking at the study overall: Used in the study were CMV epitopes, some recently identified and HLA-C-restricted, others well-studied and HLA-B-restricted. Study-level points and caveats: The cumulative frequency of public TCR beta families identified carriers of CMV plus the relevant HLA.

MiXCR, run by TCRdb on the reads, gives a single entry per CDR3 protein. The table has 650,000 to 900,000 distinct CDR3 sequences, about 33% seen once. The CDR3 covers 16 residues. CDR1 and CDR2 from the germline V gene are SGHVS and FNYEAQ. With 5 bases removed from V and 5 bases from J, the gap between germline ends came to 20 bases. Notes on this clonotype: Its antigen remains unidentified.

The sample was cultured CD8+ T cells from PBMCs, taken from culture after CMV antigen stimulation. V and J are TRBV7-6 and TRBJ2-3; D perhaps matches TRBD1 (6 bases). The receptor was isolated from a human donor in good health (CMV status not recorded). Some clones in this sample may be carry-over from other donors' samples. The CDR3 DNA is TGTGCCAGCAGCCCCTCCGGGACCAGGGGTGGAGATACGCAGTATTTT. Its protein is CASSPSGTRGGDTQYF. The full variable domain, with the rest looked up from reference TRBV7-6 and TRBJ2-3, is GAGVSQSPRYKVTKRGQDVALRCDPISGHVSLYWYRQALGQGPEFLTYFNYEAQQDKSGLPNDRFSAERPEGSISTLTIQRTEQRDSAMYRCASSPSGTRGGDTQYFGPGTRLTVL.